The rows below give T cell receptor beta chains drawn from one sample of a study of blood T cells in healthy people across ages. TCRdb ran MiXCR on the 5' RACE reads and lists one entry per CDR3 protein. The profile shows about 1,600,000 distinct CDR3 sequences, around 39% of them singletons. The sample was blood. The receptors were gathered from a woman aged 18-35 years in good health. Each CDR3 is given with its conserved first and last residue. A D gene is named only where the DNA matches it firmly. Only part of the rows carry a size: once, few, many, or a class if the clone is expanded.

clone size: .; D gene: TRBD1; J gene: TRBJ2-3; V gene: TRBV12-5; CDR3 protein: CASGQSGGADTQYF; CDR3 DNA: TGTGCTAGTGGCCAATCAGGGGGAGCAGATACGCAGTATTTT
clone size: once; D gene: .; J gene: TRBJ1-3; V gene: TRBV21-1; CDR3 protein: CASSKPWTPSSGNTIYF; CDR3 DNA: TGTGCCAGCAGCAAACCATGGACACCAAGCTCTGGAAACACCATATATTTT
clone size: .; D gene: .; J gene: TRBJ2-1; V gene: TRBV21-1; CDR3 protein: CASSKVGGYMAEQFF; CDR3 DNA: TGTGCCAGCAGCAAAGTGGGGGGCTACATGGCTGAGCAGTTCTTC
clone size: few; D gene: .; J gene: TRBJ2-7; V gene: TRBV21-1; CDR3 protein: CASSKVGGLDYEQYF; CDR3 DNA: TGTGCCAGCAGCAAAGTTGGGGGGTTGGACTACGAGCAGTACTTC
clone size: .; D gene: .; J gene: TRBJ2-5; V gene: TRBV29-1; CDR3 protein: CGVRRDLTQYF; CDR3 DNA: TGCGGCGTGCGACGGGACCTGACCCAGTACTTC
clone size: few; D gene: TRBD2; J gene: TRBJ2-5; V gene: TRBV20-1; CDR3 protein: CSALSGASGSGQETQYF; CDR3 DNA: TGCAGTGCCCTTTCTGGGGCTAGCGGGAGTGGTCAAGAGACCCAGTACTTC
clone size: .; D gene: .; J gene: TRBJ2-1; V gene: TRBV7-9; CDR3 protein: CASSPERGEAFF; CDR3 DNA: TGTGCCAGCAGCCCCGAGAGAGGGGAAGCGTTCTTC
clone size: .; D gene: TRBD2; J gene: TRBJ2-3; V gene: TRBV5-1; CDR3 protein: CASSLVTGGTSDTQYF; CDR3 DNA: TGCGCCAGCAGCTTGGTTACGGGAGGGACTTCAGATACGCAGTATTTT
clone size: .; D gene: .; J gene: TRBJ1-1; V gene: TRBV3-1; CDR3 protein: CASSQARDRRTEAFF; CDR3 DNA: TGTGCCAGCAGCCAAGCCCGGGACCGACGGACTGAAGCTTTCTTT
clone size: .; D gene: .; J gene: TRBJ2-7; V gene: TRBV5-5; CDR3 protein: CAVGAGPTYEQYF; CDR3 DNA: TGTGCCGTAGGGGCCGGCCCTACTTACGAGCAGTACTTC
clone size: many; D gene: .; J gene: TRBJ1-1; V gene: TRBV12-3/TRBV12-4; CDR3 protein: CASSVNTEAFF; CDR3 DNA: TGTGCCAGTAGTGTGAACACTGAAGCTTTCTTT
clone size: .; D gene: .; J gene: TRBJ2-3; V gene: TRBV4-1; CDR3 protein: CASSQEGRWEPTDTQYF; CDR3 DNA: TGCGCCAGCAGCCAAGAGGGGCGGTGGGAACCCACAGATACGCAGTATTTT
clone size: once; D gene: .; J gene: TRBJ1-1; V gene: TRBV21-1; CDR3 protein: CASSISGTDKNTEAFF; CDR3 DNA: TGTGCCAGCAGCATTTCCGGGACAGATAAGAACACTGAAGCTTTCTTT
clone size: .; D gene: .; J gene: TRBJ2-2; V gene: TRBV7-6; CDR3 protein: CASRGSTGSLGTGELFF; CDR3 DNA: TGTGCCAGCAGGGGCTCGACGGGTTCTCTTGGAACCGGGGAGCTGTTTTTT
clone size: few; D gene: .; J gene: TRBJ1-2; V gene: TRBV15; CDR3 protein: CATSRGGGDYGYTF; CDR3 DNA: TGTGCCACCAGCAGAGGTGGAGGGGACTATGGCTACACCTTC